The next 7 T cell receptor beta chains were all read from a single sample in a study of neurological immune-mediated disorders. MiXCR was run by TCRdb on the 5' RACE reads, yielding one entry per CDR3 protein. Among 45,000 to 55,000 distinct CDR3 sequences listed, around 4% were seen once. Specimen: PBMCs. The receptors were gathered from a man between 60 and 75 years old with multiple sclerosis.

V is TRBV20-1 and J is TRBJ2-5; D remains unclear. The CDR3 contains 16 residues. V lost 4 bases and J lost 1, with 19 bases in between. From germline, CDR1 is DFQATT and CDR2 SNEGSKA (reference sequence). Here the CDR3 DNA reads TGCAGTGCTAACCCCCGTGCGCTTAGATTCCAAGAGACCCAGTACTTC. As protein: CSANPRALRFQETQYF.

The chain uses TRBV12-3 or TRBV12-4 and TRBJ2-7; maybe TRBD2 (6 bases). Deletions cut 5 bases from V and 4 bases from J, with 15 bases between. This CDR3 has 14 residues. This CDR3 is CASSPRDSLYEQYF. As DNA, the CDR3 is TGTGCCAGCAGTCCCCGGGACTCCCTATACGAGCAGTACTTC.

In its sample, this clonotype was seen many times. This chain joins TRBV10-3 and TRBJ2-1; TRBD1 is a possible D gene (6 bases). CDR3 size: 14 residues. CDR1 is ENHRY and CDR2 is SYGVKD in the germline V gene. Trimming stripped 8 bases from V and 6 bases from J, with 17 bases between. CDR3 residues: CAIADSRLLNEQFF. In nucleotides, the CDR3 is TGTGCCATCGCGGACAGCCGACTACTCAATGAGCAGTTCTTC.

At least ten counts were recorded for this clonotype. The V gene is TRBV12-3 or TRBV12-4, the J gene TRBJ2-1, with TRBD2 matching over 10 bases. The length of the CDR3 is 16 residues. V lost 3 bases, J lost 10 bases, and 12 bases stayed unmatched. The CDR3 here is CASSFPGVAGGGEQFF. As DNA, the CDR3 is TGTGCCAGCAGTTTTCCGGGGGTAGCGGGAGGAGGAGAGCAGTTCTTC.

This clonotype appeared many times. The rearrangement joins TRBV20-1 to TRBJ1-5; D unresolved. The germline gives CDR1 DFQATT, CDR2 SNEGSKA (reference sequence). CDR3 length: 16 amino acids. V shed 4 bases and J shed 1 base, with 17 bases lying between them. The DNA of the CDR3 is TGCAGTGCTATGTGGAGGAACCAGGAGAGCAATCAGCCCCAGCATTTT. Translated, it gives CSAMWRNQESNQPQHF.

Ten or more counts support this clonotype. The V gene is TRBV18, the J gene TRBJ1-2, with 8 positions matching TRBD1. The CDR3 is made up of 13 amino acids. V shed 7 bases, J shed 3 bases, and the junction held 4 bases outside the gene matches. Germline lookup yields CDR1 KGHSH and CDR2 LQKENI. The CDR3 nucleotides read TGTGCCAGCTACCTGGACAGGGACTATGGCTACACCTTC. Amino acids: CASYLDRDYGYTF.

A remark on this clonotype: A read error is possible here, since a much larger clone lies one base away. The V and J genes are TRBV9 and TRBJ1-2; 8 positions agree with TRBD1. This CDR3 is 14 amino acids long. The germline CDR1 and CDR2 sequences are SGDLS and YYNGEE. CDR3 sequence: CACSTRDRNYGYTF. The CDR3 DNA reads TGTGCCTGCAGCACCCGGGACAGGAACTATGGCTACACCTTC.